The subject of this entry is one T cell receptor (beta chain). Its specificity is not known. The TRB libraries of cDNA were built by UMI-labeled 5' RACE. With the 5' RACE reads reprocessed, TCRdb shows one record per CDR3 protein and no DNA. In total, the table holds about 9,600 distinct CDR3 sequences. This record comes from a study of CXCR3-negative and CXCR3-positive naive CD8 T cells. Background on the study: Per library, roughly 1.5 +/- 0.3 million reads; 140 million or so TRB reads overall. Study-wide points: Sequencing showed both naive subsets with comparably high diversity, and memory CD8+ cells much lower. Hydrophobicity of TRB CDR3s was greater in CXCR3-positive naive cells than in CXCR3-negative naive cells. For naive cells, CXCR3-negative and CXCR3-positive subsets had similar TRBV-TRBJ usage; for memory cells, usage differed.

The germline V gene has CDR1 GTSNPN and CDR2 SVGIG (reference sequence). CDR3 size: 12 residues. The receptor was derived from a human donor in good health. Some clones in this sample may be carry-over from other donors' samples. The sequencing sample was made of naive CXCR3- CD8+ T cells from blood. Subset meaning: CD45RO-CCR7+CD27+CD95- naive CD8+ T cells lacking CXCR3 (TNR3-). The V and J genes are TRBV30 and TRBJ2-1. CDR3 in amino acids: CAWSVSTREQFF.